The rows below give T cell receptor beta chains drawn from one sample of a study of cytomegalovirus exposure and HLA in healthy donors. Method: immunoSEQ multiplex PCR; TCRdb's copy keeps in-frame clones and lacks some. In the table there are 100,000 to 120,000 clones, approximately 94% of which are singletons. Sequencing input: PBMCs. The receptors stem from a woman aged 18-35 years in good health and CMV-seronegative. CDR3s include the opening cysteine and the closing phenylalanine or tryptophan. The D gene is left open where the match is weak.

V gene: TRBV7-3
D gene: .
J gene: TRBJ2-2
CDR3 protein: CASSPHPTGPGELFF
CDR3 DNA: TGTGCCAGCAGCCCTCACCCGACAGGACCGGGGGAGCTGTTTTTT

V gene: TRBV18
D gene: TRBD1
J gene: TRBJ1-3
CDR3 protein: CASSPLVTGDSGNTIYF
CDR3 DNA: TGTGCCAGCTCACCACTAGTTACAGGGGACTCTGGAAACACCATATATTTT

V gene: TRBV28
D gene: .
J gene: TRBJ1-4
CDR3 protein: CASSFQGQGEKLFF
CDR3 DNA: TGTGCCAGCAGTTTTCAGGGGCAGGGAGAAAAACTGTTTTTT

V gene: TRBV6-1
D gene: TRBD2
J gene: TRBJ2-7
CDR3 protein: CASSEALAGGDEQYF
CDR3 DNA: TGTGCCAGCAGTGAGGCACTAGCGGGGGGTGACGAGCAGTACTTC

V gene: TRBV9
D gene: TRBD1
J gene: TRBJ2-3
CDR3 protein: CASTRTGSTDTQYF
CDR3 DNA: TGTGCCAGCACTAGGACAGGGTCCACAGATACGCAGTATTTT

V gene: TRBV9
D gene: .
J gene: TRBJ2-7
CDR3 protein: CASSVESRSEQYF
CDR3 DNA: TGTGCCAGCAGCGTAGAGTCCCGGAGCGAGCAGTACTTC

V gene: TRBV7-2
D gene: .
J gene: TRBJ1-3
CDR3 protein: CASSLSRVGNTIYF
CDR3 DNA: TGTGCCAGCAGCTTATCCAGGGTTGGAAACACCATATATTTT

V gene: TRBV28
D gene: TRBD2
J gene: TRBJ2-5
CDR3 protein: CASSLGTSGASGETQYF
CDR3 DNA: TGTGCCAGCAGTTTAGGGACTAGCGGGGCCTCCGGAGAGACCCAGTACTTC

V gene: TRBV7-9
D gene: .
J gene: TRBJ1-1
CDR3 protein: CASSPPSLNTEAFF
CDR3 DNA: TGTGCCAGCAGCCCCCCGTCCCTGAACACTGAAGCTTTCTTT

V gene: TRBV7-2
D gene: TRBD1
J gene: TRBJ1-1
CDR3 protein: CASSSQGMNTEAFF
CDR3 DNA: TGTGCCAGCAGCTCACAGGGGATGAACACTGAAGCTTTCTTT

V gene: TRBV4-1
D gene: .
J gene: TRBJ2-4
CDR3 protein: CASSQDPGDIQYF
CDR3 DNA: TGCGCCAGCAGCCAAGATCCCGGGGACATTCAGTACTTC

V gene: TRBV6-5
D gene: .
J gene: TRBJ1-3
CDR3 protein: CASSLTTGNTIYF
CDR3 DNA: TGTGCCAGCAGCCTTACTACTGGAAACACCATATATTTT

V gene: TRBV7-3
D gene: .
J gene: TRBJ2-3
CDR3 protein: CASSPGGRRTDTQYF
CDR3 DNA: TGTGCCAGCAGCCCCGGCGGGCGGCGCACAGATACGCAGTATTTT